One sample yielded the 20 T cell receptor beta chains listed below, sequenced in a study of shared clonotypes between healthy human individuals. Selected positively for CCR7 and CD45RO-negative, naive CD8 cells excluded terminally differentiated effector memory CD45RA+ cells. Sequenced by immunoSEQ multiplex PCR; TCRdb stores in-frame clones only, minus some. The sample comprises about 2.1 million clones, approximately 92% of which are singletons, and more than 1.5% rests with the top ten. Sequenced material: naive CD8+ T cells from PBMCs. These receptors all stem from a man between 18 and 35 years old in good health. Some clones in this sample may be carry-over from other donors' samples.

This clone has only a few counts. V is TRBV11-2 and J is TRBJ1-1; D uncertain. In germline, CDR1 is SGHAT, CDR2 FQNNGV. The CDR3 covers 13 residues. The V end was cut by 3 bases, the J end by 3 bases, with 8 bases between. In DNA form, the CDR3 reads TGTGCCAGCAGCTTTAGGCAGGACACTGAAGCTTTCTTT. This codes for CASSFRQDTEAFF.

CDR3 amino acids: CASSLPGLAEGHTDTQYF. CDR3 coding DNA: TGTGCCAGCAGCTTGCCCGGACTAGCGGAGGGCCACACAGATACGCAGTATTTT. The genes are TRBV7-6 and TRBJ2-3, with 10 bases matching TRBD2. The CDR3 consists of 18 residues. J gave up 2 bases and V 3 bases, and 11 bases lay outside the gene matches. Germline V gives CDR1 SGHVS, CDR2 FNYEAQ.

The chain employs TRBV27 and TRBJ1-2, with 7 positions matching TRBD1. This CDR3 region has 13 residues. V shed 6 bases, J shed 5 bases, and the junction held 6 bases outside the gene matches. Germline CDR1 reads MNHEY; CDR2 reads SMNVEV (reference sequence). CDR3 protein: CASSHGTAYGYTF. The CDR3 DNA sequence: TGTGCCAGCAGCCATGGGACAGCTTATGGCTACACCTTC.

On this clone: The same CDR3 arises from other DNA sequences in this sample as well. The chain combines TRBV6-5 with TRBJ2-1; tentatively, D is TRBD1 or TRBD2 (5 bases each). There are 13 residues in the CDR3. Looked up from germline, CDR1 is MNHEY and CDR2 is SVGAGI. With 2 bases removed from V and 9 bases from J, the gap between germline ends came to 11 bases. The CDR3 region is CASSYGSGGEQFF. The CDR3 nucleotides are TGTGCCAGCAGTTACGGGTCTGGGGGTGAGCAGTTCTTC.

The DNA for the CDR3 is TGTGCCAGCTCACCCGGCGACGTTGATGGGACAGGGCAAGAGACCCAGTACTTC. Amino acids: CASSPGDVDGTGQETQYF. This rearrangement joins TRBV18 to TRBJ2-5; 9 bases agree with TRBD1. Germline-derived CDR1 and CDR2 are KGHSH and LQKENI. The junction had 13 bases not matched to a gene; V was cut back by 3 bases and J by 2 bases. The CDR3 runs to 18 residues.

CDR3 coding DNA: TGTGCCAGCAGCTTCCGGGCCGAGCAGTACTTC. Amino acids: CASSFRAEQYF. The V and J genes are TRBV5-4 and TRBJ2-7; D not resolved. The CDR3 covers 11 residues. V shed 2 bases and J shed 6 bases, with 6 bases lying between them. Germline V gene lookup returns CDR1 SGHNT and CDR2 YYREEE (reference sequence).

As to this clone: This may arise from a read error, as a much more abundant clone is one base away. This specimen includes other DNA sequences encoding the same CDR3. The V call is TRBV27, the J call TRBJ2-7; no firm D call. Germline V CDR1 and CDR2: MNHEY, SMNVEV (reference sequence). The CDR3 contains 13 residues. V was trimmed by 3 bases and J by 0 bases, leaving 6 bases between them. The CDR3 DNA reads TGTGCCAGCAGTTTGGGGAACTCCTACGAGCAGTACTTC. Amino acid sequence: CASSLGNSYEQYF.

The gene calls are TRBV21-1 and TRBJ2-3; TRBD2 was called by the table and not checked on the DNA. TRBV21-1 is reported as a pseudogene. CDR3 size: 15 residues. The CDR3 region is CASSKGVSGLDTQYF. DNA of the CDR3: TGTGCCAGCAGCAAAGGTGTCAGCGGCTTGGATACGCAGTATTTT.

This clone turned up a few times. The sample has other DNA sequences that encode this CDR3 too. The chain couples TRBV7-3 to TRBJ1-1, with D possibly TRBD1 on 5 matching bases. CDR1 and CDR2 (germline): SGHTA, FQGTGA. This CDR3 is 15 amino acids long. Between the trimmed V and J ends, which lost 0 bases and 1 base, there was a span of 9 bases. CDR3 nucleotides: TGTGCCAGCAGCTTAACAGGCGGGGCGAACACTGAAGCTTTCTTT. It is translated as CASSLTGGANTEAFF.

As concerns this clone: The sample carries other DNA sequences with the same CDR3. CDR3 sequence reads: CASSFRGAYGYTF. CDR3 nucleotides: TGTGCCAGCAGTTTTAGAGGGGCCTATGGCTACACCTTC. V is TRBV28 and J is TRBJ1-2; possible D gene TRBD1, 5 bases. Trimming took off 3 bases at V and 4 bases at J, with 9 bases between the two ends. Germline V gives CDR1 MDHEN, CDR2 SYDVKM. The CDR3 sequence is 13 residues long.

Comments on this clone: In the same sample, other DNA sequences code for this CDR3. The CDR3 DNA is TGTGCCAGCAGCTCGGGACAGACCTACGAGCAGTACTTC. Amino acid sequence: CASSSGQTYEQYF. The chain recombines TRBV7-8 with TRBJ2-7, with 7 nucleotides matching TRBD1. The CDR3 runs to 13 residues. The V gene end was trimmed by 4 bases and the J gene end by 2 bases; junction bases not matched to a gene: 2. Looked up from germline, CDR1 is SGHVS and CDR2 is FQNEAQ.

The J gene is TRBJ1-2, the V gene TRBV10-3, with D perhaps matching TRBD1 (6 bases). V shed 0 bases and J shed 8 bases, with 19 bases lying between them. This CDR3 contains 16 residues. Germline CDR1 reads ENHRY; CDR2 reads SYGVKD. CDR3 in DNA: TGTGCCATCAGTGAGTCGACTCTGGGGGGAGGACAGGGCTACACCTTC. It translates to CAISESTLGGGQGYTF.

The V and J genes are TRBV7-9 and TRBJ2-1; D gene ambiguous. The CDR3 has 12 residues. Germline V gene data show CDR1 as SEHNR and CDR2 as FQNEAQ (reference sequence). The V end was cut by 3 bases, the J end by 8 bases, with 8 bases between. This chain's CDR3 is CASSFFFDEQFF. Here the CDR3 DNA reads TGTGCCAGCAGCTTCTTCTTCGATGAGCAGTTCTTC.

The V and J genes are TRBV27 and TRBJ2-5; 11 nucleotides align to TRBD2. The trim removed 5 bases at V and 5 bases at J, leaving 10 bases unmatched. CDR3 length equals 16 residues. Germline CDR1 and CDR2: MNHEY and SMNVEV (reference sequence). DNA of the CDR3: TGTGCCAGCAGTCCGGTAGCGGGAGGGCCTTTTGAGACCCAGTACTTC. Amino acid sequence: CASSPVAGGPFETQYF.

The chain recombines TRBV5-4 with TRBJ2-5; 9 nucleotides match TRBD1. V lost 2 bases and J lost 5; bases outside the gene matches: 4. This CDR3 has 14 amino acids. Germline V gene data show CDR1 as SGHNT and CDR2 as YYREEE (reference sequence). Written as DNA, the CDR3 is TGTGCCAGCAGCTTTGACAGGGGGGGCGAGACCCAGTACTTC. It specifies CASSFDRGGETQYF.

The chain employs TRBV10-2 and TRBJ2-3; D not resolved. Germline CDR1 is WSHSY and CDR2 is SAAADI. This CDR3 has 14 residues. The V and J ends lost 6 bases and 2 bases respectively, with 12 bases between them. The CDR3 region is CASRVRTSTDTQYF. CDR3 nucleotide sequence: TGCGCCAGCAGAGTTCGAACGTCCACAGATACGCAGTATTTT.

The chain employs TRBV19 and TRBJ2-7, with TRBD1 matching over 8 bases. The CDR3 contains 16 residues. Trimming at V came to 4 bases and at J to 3 bases, leaving 11 bases not matched to a gene. Per the germline V gene, CDR1 is LNHDA and CDR2 is SQIVND (reference sequence). CDR3 nucleotide sequence: TGTGCCAGTAGTAAGAGGGACAGGCTGGGATTCTACGAGCAGTACTTC. Translated, it gives CASSKRDRLGFYEQYF. The full variable domain, with the rest looked up from reference TRBV19 and TRBJ2-7, is DGGITQSPKYLFRKEGQNVTLSCEQNLNHDAMYWYRQDPGQGLRLIYYSQIVNDFQKGDIAEGYSVSREKKESFPLTVTSAQKNPTAFYLCASSKRDRLGFYEQYFGPGTRLTVT.

V gene TRBV7-9 combines with J gene TRBJ2-7, with 7 bases lining up with TRBD2. The ends lost 7 bases at V and 0 bases at J; junction bases unmatched: 9. Germline-derived CDR1 and CDR2 are SEHNR and FQNEAQ (reference sequence). The CDR3 sequence is 15 residues long. The CDR3 region has the DNA TGTGCCAGCACGGGGGGAGCGCTTAGCTCCTACGAGCAGTACTTC. It codes for CASTGGALSSYEQYF.

The V gene is TRBV9, the J gene TRBJ2-3, with 15 bases fitting TRBD2. The CDR3 loop spans 20 amino acids. V lost 0 bases to trimming and J lost 3 bases; unmatched junction nucleotides: 11. The germline V gene encodes CDR1 SGDLS and CDR2 YYNGEE. The CDR3 DNA reads as TGTGCCAGCAGCGTAGATCCGGGACTAGCGGGAGGATTCGGGACAGATACGCAGTATTTT. It translates to CASSVDPGLAGGFGTDTQYF.

The chain combines TRBV4-1 with TRBJ1-2; TRBD1 matches 7 bases. Per the germline V gene, CDR1 is MGHRA and CDR2 is YSYEKL. V was clipped by 2 bases and J by 4 bases; unmatched bases: 13. The CDR3 contains 17 residues. This CDR3 reads CASSQPIPGRDSYGYTF. The CDR3 DNA sequence: TGCGCCAGCAGCCAACCTATCCCAGGACGGGACAGCTATGGCTACACCTTC.